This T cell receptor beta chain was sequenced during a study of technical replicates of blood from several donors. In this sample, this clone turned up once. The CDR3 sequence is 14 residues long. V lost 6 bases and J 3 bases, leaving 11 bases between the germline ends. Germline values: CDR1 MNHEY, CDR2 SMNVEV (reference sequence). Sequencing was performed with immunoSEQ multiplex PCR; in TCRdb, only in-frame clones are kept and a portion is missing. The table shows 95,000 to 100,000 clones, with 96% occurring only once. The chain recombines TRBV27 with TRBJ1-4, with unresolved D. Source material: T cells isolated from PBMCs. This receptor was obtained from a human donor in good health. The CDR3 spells CASSTYGANEKLFF. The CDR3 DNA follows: TGTGCCAGCAGCACGTACGGGGCTAATGAAAAACTGTTTTTT. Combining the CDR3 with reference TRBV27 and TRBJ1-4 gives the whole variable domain EAQVTQNPRYLITVTGKKLTVTCSQNMNHEYMSWYRQDPGLGLRQIYYSMNVEVTDKGDVPEGYKVSRKEKRNFPLILESPSPNQTSLYFCASSTYGANEKLFFGSGTQLSVL.